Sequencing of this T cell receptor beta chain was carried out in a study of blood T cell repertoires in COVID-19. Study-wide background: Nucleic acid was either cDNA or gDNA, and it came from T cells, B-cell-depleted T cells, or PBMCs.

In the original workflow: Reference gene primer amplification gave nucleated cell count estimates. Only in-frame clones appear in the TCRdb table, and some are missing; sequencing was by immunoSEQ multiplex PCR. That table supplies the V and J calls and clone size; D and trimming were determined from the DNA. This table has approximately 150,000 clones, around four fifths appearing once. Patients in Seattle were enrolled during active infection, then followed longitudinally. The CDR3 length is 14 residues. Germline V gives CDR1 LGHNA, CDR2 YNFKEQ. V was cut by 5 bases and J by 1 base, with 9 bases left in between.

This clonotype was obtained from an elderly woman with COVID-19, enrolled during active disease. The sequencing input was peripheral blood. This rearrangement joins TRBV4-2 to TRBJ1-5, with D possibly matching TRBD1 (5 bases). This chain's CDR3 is CASSTGGSNQPQHF. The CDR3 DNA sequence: TGTGCCAGCAGCACCGGGGGGAGCAATCAGCCCCAGCATTTT.